This entry describes one TCR beta chain. This CDR3 comprises 15 residues. Trimming cost V 4 bases and J 7 bases, with 18 bases left between them. The germline V gene has CDR1 SGHNT and CDR2 YYREEE (reference sequence). The data stem from a study of blood T cell repertoires in COVID-19. Repertoires were generated with immunoSEQ multiplex PCR, while TCRdb's copy carries only in-frame clones and drops some. The sample lists a few hundred thousand clones; about 90% were seen once. The TCR was taken from a woman aged 60-75 years with COVID-19, enrolled during active disease. This chain joins TRBV5-4 and TRBJ2-1; D is possibly TRBD2 (6 bases). Sequenced material: peripheral blood. This CDR3 reads CASSRRRVESNEQFF. The CDR3, as DNA: TGTGCCAGCAGCCGGAGGAGGGTTGAGTCGAATGAGCAGTTCTTC.